Described below is a single T cell receptor beta chain sequence and its context. In germline, CDR1 is MGHRA, CDR2 YSYEKL. The CDR3 is 14 residues long. Trimming stripped 2 bases from V and 9 bases from J, with 14 bases between. These data originate in a study of control samples from healthy donors and cancer patients. Profiling relied on immunoSEQ multiplex PCR, and the TCRdb table lists in-frame clones only, not all of them. The sample shows around 120,000 clones, 80% to 90% of them seen only once. This sequence joins TRBV4-1 and TRBJ2-1; perhaps TRBD2 as D (7 bases). Source material: blood. The sequence was collected from a man in his forties in good health. The CDR3 coding sequence is TGCGCCAGCAGCCAAAGTCGGGGGGCAAGTGAGCAGTTCTTC. It specifies CASSQSRGASEQFF.